This T cell receptor beta chain comes out of a study of blood T cell repertoires in COVID-19. As originally analysed: Amplified reference gene primers provided the basis for estimating nucleated cell counts. Method: immunoSEQ multiplex PCR; TCRdb's copy keeps in-frame clones and lacks some. V and J calls and clone size are copied from that table; D and trimming were computed from the DNA. The sample yields about 140,000 clones, less than 85% seen once. This CDR3 spans 15 amino acids. Germline CDR1 and CDR2: MNHEY and SVGEGT. With V trimmed by 6 bases and J by 6 bases, 9 bases remained unmatched. The chain joins TRBV6-2 or TRBV6-3 to TRBJ2-1; TRBD1 matches at 9 bases. The sequenced sample consisted of peripheral blood. This clonotype originated in a human donor in a cohort sampled during active COVID-19. The CDR3 protein is CASSPRTGVINEQFF. The CDR3 DNA is TGTGCCAGCAGCCCCCGGACAGGGGTCATCAATGAGCAGTTCTTC.